This T cell receptor beta chain is drawn from a study of vaccination and CD4 T cells after COVID-19. Study background: Each post-COVID sample was drawn after diagnosis, and the median interval was around 100 days (range 35 to 161). The cells were exposed to overlapping spike peptides originating from SARS-CoV-2, HCoV-NL63, HCoV-OC43 and HCoV-229E for stimulation.

With the Oncomine TCR Beta short-read assay, DNA from cultured CD4+ T cells was sequenced. One entry per CDR3 protein results from TCRdb running MiXCR on the PCR reads. Here the sample spans some 25,000 distinct CDR3 sequences, around 45% being singletons. With regard to this clonotype: What it binds is not known.

The treatment was: approximately 9-day PBMC culture with coronavirus spike peptide pools or control peptides (ViraFEST assay). After expanding antigen-specific T cells with peptide pools, ViraFEST sequenced their TCRs. Half the medium was exchanged for fresh IL-2 medium on days 3 and 7. Sequencing was carried out using CD4+ T cells from blood, cultured in vitro. The clonotype originates from a human donor who had recovered from COVID-19.

CDR3 residues: CSALGNTEAFF. The CDR3 DNA is TGCAGTGCTTTGGGGAACACTGAAGCTTTCTTT. The chain employs TRBV20-1 and TRBJ1-1; D not resolved. The CDR3 contains 11 residues. Per the germline V gene, CDR1 is DFQATT and CDR2 is SNEGSKA (reference sequence). V gave up 5 bases and J gave up 1 base, with 5 bases separating them.